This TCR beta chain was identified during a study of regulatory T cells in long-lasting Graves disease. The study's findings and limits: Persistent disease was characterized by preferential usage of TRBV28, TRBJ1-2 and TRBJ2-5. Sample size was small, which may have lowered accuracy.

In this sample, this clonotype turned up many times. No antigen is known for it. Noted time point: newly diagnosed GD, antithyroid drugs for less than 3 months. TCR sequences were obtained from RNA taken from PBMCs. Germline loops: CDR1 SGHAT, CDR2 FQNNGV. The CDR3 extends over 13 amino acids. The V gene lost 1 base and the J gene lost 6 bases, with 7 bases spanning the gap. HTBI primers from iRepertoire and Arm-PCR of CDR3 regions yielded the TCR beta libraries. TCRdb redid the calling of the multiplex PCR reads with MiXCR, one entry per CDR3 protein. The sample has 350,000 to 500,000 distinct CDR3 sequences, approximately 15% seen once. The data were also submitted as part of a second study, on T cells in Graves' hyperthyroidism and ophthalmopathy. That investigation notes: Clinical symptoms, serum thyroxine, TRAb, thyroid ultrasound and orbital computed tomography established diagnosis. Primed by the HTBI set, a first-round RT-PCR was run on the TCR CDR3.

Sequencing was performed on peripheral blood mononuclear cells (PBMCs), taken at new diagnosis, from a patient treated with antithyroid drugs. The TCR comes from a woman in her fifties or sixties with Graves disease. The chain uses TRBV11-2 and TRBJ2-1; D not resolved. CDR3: CASSLVGPNEQFF. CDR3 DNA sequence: TGTGCCAGCAGCTTAGTCGGGCCCAATGAGCAGTTCTTC.